Sequencing of this TCR beta chain was carried out in a study of blood T cell repertoires in COVID-19. Study-level information: Specimens from acute and convalescent COVID-19 originated in the United States, Italy and Spain.

The CDR3 extends over 14 amino acids. V dropped 1 base and J dropped 2 bases, with 8 bases sitting between them. CDR1 LGHDT and CDR2 YNNKEL come from the germline V gene (reference sequence). Assay: immunoSEQ multiplex PCR; the TCRdb copy retains only in-frame clones and omits some. The data show over 60,000 clones, roughly 89% seen once. This receptor was identified in an elderly man with acute or convalescent COVID-19. The chain couples TRBV3-1 (or the pseudogene TRBV3-2) to TRBJ1-2; weak D call: TRBD1 (6 bases). The sequencing sample was made of peripheral blood. The chain's CDR3 is CASSQGQGNYGYTF. CDR3 nucleotides: TGTGCCAGCAGCCAAGGGCAGGGGAACTATGGCTACACCTTC.